This TCR beta chain stems from a study of blood T cell repertoires in COVID-19. On the study more broadly: Sites across the United States, Italy and Spain contributed samples from acute and convalescent COVID-19. Sample material is recorded as cDNA or gDNA derived from T cells, B-cell-depleted T cells, or PBMCs.

Germline CDR1 is SGHTA and CDR2 is FQGNSA. Trimming cost V 3 bases and J 1 base, with 8 bases left between them. The CDR3 is 14 residues long. In the original analysis: Reference gene primer amplification in the assay estimated nucleated cell counts. Here immunoSEQ multiplex PCR was the method, and the copy in TCRdb shows in-frame clones only, minus some. Clone size and the V and J calls come from that table; the DNA yielded D and trimming. The profile covers around 300,000 clones, with over 75% appearing a single time and about an eighth taken by the ten largest. This chain uses TRBV7-2 with TRBJ2-3; D possibly corresponds to TRBD1 (5 bases). The sequence came from a human donor in a cohort sampled during active COVID-19. What was sequenced was peripheral blood. CDR3 DNA: TGTGCCAGCAGCTTGGTCAGGGGCACAGATACGCAGTATTTT. Amino acids: CASSLVRGTDTQYF.